A single sample gave rise to the 21 T cell receptor beta chains below, sequenced in a study of cytomegalovirus exposure and HLA in healthy donors. The primer mix had 60 Vbeta and 13 Jbeta primers. Assay: immunoSEQ multiplex PCR; the TCRdb copy retains only in-frame clones and omits some. This table holds about 120,000 clones, 81% found once. The sequenced sample consisted of PBMCs. These receptors were collected from a woman aged 40 to 50 in good health and CMV-seronegative.

On this clone itself: The junction differs from germline at one of its ends, possibly a read error. This chain joins TRBV6-5 and TRBJ2-4, with D tentatively TRBD1 (6 bases). Germline V CDR1 and CDR2: MNHEY, SVGAGI. The CDR3 has 14 amino acids. CDR3 nucleotide sequence: TGTGCCAGCAGTCAGGGGCCACAGTACTGCGGTTTCGTCTTC. Amino acid sequence: CASSQGPQYCGFVF.

The V and J genes are TRBV4-2 and TRBJ1-6; D not resolved. The CDR3 contains 14 residues. CDR1 LGHNA and CDR2 YNFKEQ come from the germline V gene. Deletions cut 0 bases from V and 10 bases from J, with 10 bases between. The CDR3 nucleotides read TGTGCCAGCAGCCAAGAACGGGATAGGTCACCCCTCCACTTT. It codes for CASSQERDRSPLHF.

This chain uses TRBV30 with TRBJ1-1, with D perhaps matching TRBD1 (5 bases). Looked up from germline, CDR1 is GTSNPN and CDR2 is SVGIG (reference sequence). V lost 0 bases and J lost 1, with 9 bases in between. CDR3 size: 14 residues. CDR3 protein: CAWSVGQGNTEAFF. DNA for the CDR3: TGTGCCTGGAGTGTTGGACAAGGGAACACTGAAGCTTTCTTT.

This clone was observed a handful of times. The chain recombines TRBV7-8 with TRBJ2-1; 10 nucleotides line up with TRBD2. This CDR3 has 16 residues. J gave up 7 bases and V 5 bases, and 11 bases lay outside the gene matches. The germline V gene encodes CDR1 SGHVS and CDR2 FQNEAQ. In nucleotides, the CDR3 is TGTGCCAGCAGCCCCGGTGTTAGCGGGAGGCCGAATGAGCAGTTCTTC. Its translation is CASSPGVSGRPNEQFF. The whole variable domain, remainder taken from reference TRBV7-8 and TRBJ2-1, is GAGVSQSPRYKVAKRGQDVALRCDPISGHVSLFWYQQALGQGPEFLTYFQNEAQLDKSGLPSDRFFAERPEGSVSTLKIQRTQQEDSAVYLCASSPGVSGRPNEQFFGPGTRLTVL.

This clone has only one observation. This rearrangement joins TRBV7-8 to TRBJ2-2, with 8 positions matching TRBD2. CDR3 length equals 15 residues. CDR1 is SGHVS, CDR2 FQNEAQ, per germline. The V segment lost 5 bases and the J segment 9 bases; nucleotides outside the gene matches: 11. CDR3 sequence: CASSLRTSPGWELFF. In DNA, the CDR3 is TGTGCCAGCAGCCTACGGACTAGCCCGGGGTGGGAGCTGTTTTTT.

V gene TRBV6-1 combines with J gene TRBJ1-5, with a weak D call TRBD1 (6 bases). V was trimmed by 6 bases and J by 5 bases, leaving 17 bases between them. This CDR3 spans 15 amino acids. Germline CDR1 is MNHNS and CDR2 is SASEGT. The CDR3 bases are TGTGCCAGCAGATTAGAGGGGGGAGGGTATCAGCCCCAGCATTTT. Translated, it gives CASRLEGGGYQPQHF.

The chain couples TRBV6-5 to TRBJ2-7; 7 positions agree with TRBD1. Unmatched junction bases numbered 8, after V lost 7 bases and J lost 2 bases. This CDR3 is built from 14 residues. Germline CDR1 is MNHEY and CDR2 is SVGAGI. The CDR3, as DNA: TGTGCCAGCAAAAATAACAGGGGCCCCTACGAGCAGTACTTC. This translates into CASKNNRGPYEQYF.

This clone has just a few counts. V usage is TRBV4-1 and J usage is TRBJ1-2, with no clear D. CDR1 and CDR2 (germline): MGHRA, YSYEKL. CDR3 size: 14 residues. Trimming cost V 0 bases and J 7 bases, with 12 bases left between them. The DNA for the CDR3 is TGCGCCAGCAGCCAAGATACCGGGGTTGGTGGCTACACCTTC. It yields the protein CASSQDTGVGGYTF.

The sample holds one count of this clone. This chain uses TRBV2 with TRBJ2-3; 10 bases are shared with TRBD2. Germline lookup yields CDR1 SNHLY and CDR2 FYNNEI. Trimming took 5 bases from V and 0 from J; bases not matched to a gene: 8. The CDR3 is made up of 17 amino acids. CDR3 loop: CASSRLAGLSSTDTQYF. CDR3 nucleotides: TGTGCCAGCAGTAGACTAGCGGGCCTGTCTAGCACAGATACGCAGTATTTT.

The chain is built from TRBV9 and TRBJ2-1; perhaps TRBD2 as D (6 bases). Trimming removed 4 bases from V and 5 bases from J, with 16 bases in between. The CDR3 length is 15 residues. Germline CDR1 reads SGDLS; CDR2 reads YYNGEE. The CDR3 nucleotides are TGTGCCAGCAGCCCTCCTGGCGGGACGAACAATGAGCAGTTCTTC. Encoded protein: CASSPPGGTNNEQFF.

There are a few counts of this clone. The chain uses TRBV7-2 and TRBJ2-3, with 7 bases fitting TRBD2. Germline loops: CDR1 SGHTA, CDR2 FQGNSA. The CDR3 is 15 amino acids. V gave up 4 bases and J gave up 0 bases; unmatched junction bases: 4. CDR3 loop: CASSSSGTSTDTQYF. CDR3 bases: TGTGCCAGCAGCTCAAGCGGGACGAGCACAGATACGCAGTATTTT.

This clone showed up just once. The CDR3, as DNA: TGTGCCAGTAGTCACAGGGGCCGGGCTGAAGCTTTCTTT. This sequence encodes CASSHRGRAEAFF. This chain links TRBV19 with TRBJ1-1; 7 positions match TRBD1. The CDR3 loop spans 13 amino acids. CDR1 is LNHDA, CDR2 SQIVND, per germline (reference sequence). V trimming: 5 bases; J trimming: 6 bases; junction bases outside the gene matches: 6.

This rearrangement joins TRBV5-4 to TRBJ2-3, with TRBD2 matching 7 bases. V lost 3 bases to trimming and J lost 6 bases; unmatched junction nucleotides: 13. The CDR3 is 16 residues long. In germline, CDR1 is SGHNT, CDR2 YYREEE (reference sequence). The chain's CDR3 is CASSSRTSALVDTQYF. In DNA, the CDR3 is TGTGCCAGCAGCTCAAGGACTAGTGCCCTCGTGGATACGCAGTATTTT.

This chain connects TRBV9 to TRBJ2-7; perhaps TRBD2 as D (6 bases). The CDR3 contains 11 residues. V lost 3 bases and J 7 bases, leaving 8 bases between the germline ends. CDR1 SGDLS and CDR2 YYNGEE come from the germline V gene. The CDR3 DNA is TGTGCCAGCAGCGGCAGCGGGGAGCAGTACTTC. It yields the protein CASSGSGEQYF.

The chain combines TRBV19 with TRBJ2-5; tentatively, D is TRBD2 (5 bases). With 3 bases removed from V and 0 bases from J, the gap between germline ends came to 17 bases. The CDR3 runs to 17 residues. From germline, CDR1 is LNHDA and CDR2 SQIVND (reference sequence). As DNA, the CDR3 is TGTGCCAGTAGTATTCTCCCGGGTACGGGGAACCAAGAGACCCAGTACTTC. As protein: CASSILPGTGNQETQYF. The full variable domain, completed using reference TRBV19 and TRBJ2-5, is DGGITQSPKYLFRKEGQNVTLSCEQNLNHDAMYWYRQDPGQGLRLIYYSQIVNDFQKGDIAEGYSVSREKKESFPLTVTSAQKNPTAFYLCASSILPGTGNQETQYFGPGTRLLVL.

V is TRBV6-5 and J is TRBJ2-3; possible D gene TRBD1, 5 bases. The CDR3 has 15 amino acids. The V gene lost 0 bases and the J gene lost 5 bases, with 12 bases spanning the gap. The germline CDR1 and CDR2 sequences are MNHEY and SVGAGI. The CDR3 region is CASSYSSTGRDTQYF. The DNA of the CDR3 is TGTGCCAGCAGTTACTCGTCTACAGGACGAGATACGCAGTATTTT.

The chain joins TRBV14 to TRBJ2-1; tentative D call: TRBD2 (6 bases). CDR3 length equals 17 residues. The germline V and J ends were trimmed by 0 bases and 4 bases, with 16 bases remaining between them. Looked up from germline, CDR1 is SGHDN and CDR2 is FVKESK. The CDR3 region is CASSQDGLIAAYNEQFF. Written as DNA, the CDR3 is TGTGCCAGCAGCCAAGATGGGTTGATAGCGGCATACAATGAGCAGTTCTTC.

The V and J genes are TRBV9 and TRBJ2-1, with 10 bases identical to TRBD2. The CDR3 is made up of 17 amino acids. The J segment lost 3 bases and the V segment lost 8 bases, leaving 14 bases of the junction unmatched. Germline CDR1 and CDR2: SGDLS and YYNGEE. The CDR3 DNA reads as TGTGCCAGTACCCCTAGCGGGAGTTGGGCCAACTACAATGAGCAGTTCTTC. Amino acids: CASTPSGSWANYNEQFF.

The chain employs TRBV11-2 and TRBJ2-3, with D hard to call. V was shortened by 1 base and J by 0 bases, with 14 bases between the two germline ends. The CDR3 is made up of 17 amino acids. Germline values: CDR1 SGHAT, CDR2 FQNNGV. CDR3 amino acids: CASSLGASKPSTDTQYF. The DNA for the CDR3 is TGTGCCAGCAGCTTAGGCGCGAGCAAACCAAGCACAGATACGCAGTATTTT.

The genes are TRBV4-2 and TRBJ2-5; 16 bases fit TRBD2. The CDR3 totals 19 residues. J was trimmed by 5 bases and V by 4 bases; bases with no gene match: 13. Looked up from germline, CDR1 is LGHNA and CDR2 is YNFKEQ. The CDR3 loop reads CASSPGTSGRAGWRETQYF. The CDR3 region has the DNA TGTGCCAGCAGCCCTGGGACTAGCGGGAGGGCCGGATGGCGCGAGACCCAGTACTTC.

The chain is built from TRBV7-9 and TRBJ1-2, with D perhaps matching TRBD1 (6 bases). V lost 3 bases to trimming and J lost 5 bases, with 7 bases between them. This CDR3 region has 12 residues. Germline V CDR1 and CDR2: SEHNR, FQNEAQ (reference sequence). The CDR3 bases are TGTGCCAGCAGCTTTACAGGGTATGGCTACACCTTC. Its protein product is CASSFTGYGYTF.